One sample yielded the 16 T cell receptor beta chains listed below, sequenced in a study of blood T cells in healthy people across ages. Together with a sample-barcoded 5' primer, a J-beta primer mix was included in a second PCR lasting about 7 to 11 cycles. TCRdb used MiXCR to reprocess the 5' RACE reads, holding one entry per CDR3 protein. The sample records 700,000 or so distinct CDR3 sequences, roughly 20% being singletons. The sequenced sample was blood. These receptors were taken from a man aged 65 to 79 in good health.

The sample holds many counts of this clonotype. CDR3 in DNA: TGTGCCAGCAGCTTTGGTTACAATGAGCAGTTCTTC. Amino acid sequence: CASSFGYNEQFF. The V gene is TRBV12-3 or TRBV12-4, the J gene TRBJ2-1, with D uncertain. Between the trimmed V and J ends, which lost 6 bases and 4 bases, there was a span of 7 bases. The CDR3 runs 12 residues.

This chain joins TRBV5-1 and TRBJ1-2, with D maybe TRBD1 (6 bases). The CDR3 spans 15 residues. V dropped 7 bases and J dropped 4 bases, with 20 bases sitting between them. In germline, CDR1 is SGHRS, CDR2 YFSETQ. CDR3 sequence (DNA): TGCGCCAGCGGAAAAGAGGGGGTTCATCCCTATGGCTACACCTTC. Amino acid sequence: CASGKEGVHPYGYTF.

Only a few counts were recorded for this clonotype. The CDR3 DNA reads as TGTGCCAGCAGTTACTCGAAACGGGAGGGCCGTCTCAATGAGCAGTTCTTC. It is translated as CASSYSKREGRLNEQFF. This chain joins TRBV6-2 or TRBV6-3 and TRBJ2-1; 8 nucleotides agree with TRBD2. Trimming cost V 0 bases and J 6 bases; bases outside gene matches: 10. CDR1 is MNHEY and CDR2 is SVGEGT in the germline V gene. The CDR3 has 17 residues.

This chain links TRBV6-6 with TRBJ2-5; D tentatively reads TRBD1 or TRBD2 (5 bases each). There are 13 residues in the CDR3. V gave up 6 bases and J gave up 3 bases, with 11 bases separating them. The germline V gene encodes CDR1 MNHNY and CDR2 SVGAGI (reference sequence). CDR3 sequence reads: CASRDGAKETQYF. The DNA of the CDR3 is TGTGCCAGCAGGGACGGGGCCAAAGAGACCCAGTACTTC.

This clonotype was detected many times. The chain links TRBV5-1 to TRBJ2-7, with D tentatively TRBD2 (5 bases). The DNA end favors TRBJ2-5, so the J call may be wrong. Germline lookup yields CDR1 SGHRS and CDR2 YFSETQ. The CDR3 length is 15 residues. The CDR3 sequence: CASSSPETIAETQYF. In DNA form, the CDR3 reads TGCGCCAGCAGCTCTCCAGAGACAATAGCGGAGACCCAGTACTTC.

This clonotype has at least ten counts. The chain joins TRBV28 to TRBJ2-4, with TRBD2 matching 14 bases. Per germline, CDR1 MDHEN and CDR2 SYDVKM. Trimming took 5 bases from V and 16 from J; bases not matched to a gene: 10. CDR3 length: 14 amino acids. In DNA, the CDR3 is TGTGCCAGCAGTGTGGGACTAGCGGGGGTACAAATTTACTTC. Translation: CASSVGLAGVQIYF.

The CDR3 DNA reads TGTGCCAGCAGCCCGGACCTAAATGAAAAACTGTTTTTT. Translation: CASSPDLNEKLFF. The V call is TRBV7-6, the J call TRBJ1-4; the D is unclear. CDR1 SGHVS and CDR2 FNYEAQ come from the germline V gene. The CDR3 covers 13 residues. V lost 5 bases, J lost 5 bases, and 9 bases lay in between.

J is TRBJ2-5 and V is TRBV27; unclear D gene. TRBJ2-1 explains the end of the DNA better; the J call may be wrong. The CDR3 contains 13 residues. Germline CDR1 MNHEY, CDR2 SMNVEV (reference sequence). The CDR3 reads CASSLVRFNEQFF. CDR3 nucleotide sequence: TGTGCCAGCAGTTTAGTACGTTTCAATGAGCAGTTCTTC.

This clonotype was detected a few times. This chain uses TRBV20-1 with TRBJ2-1; TRBD1 matches at 9 bases. The CDR3 spans 14 residues. V gave up 8 bases and J gave up 1 base; unmatched junction bases: 6. Germline loops: CDR1 DFQATT, CDR2 SNEGSKA (reference sequence). CDR3 DNA: TGCAGTATAAGACAGGGGGGGTCCTACAATGAGCAGTTCTTC. Amino acids: CSIRQGGSYNEQFF.

Of note for this clonotype: A junction boundary mismatches the germline segment, possibly from a read error. This chain connects TRBV6-4 to TRBJ2-5; 14 positions match TRBD2. The end of the DNA aligns better with TRBJ2-1, so the J call may be wrong. This CDR3 region has 18 residues. Germline CDR1 is MRHNA and CDR2 is SNTAGT. The CDR3 sequence: CVSSDLGLAGGGGNEQFF. For the CDR3, the DNA is TGTGTCAGCAGTGACCTTGGACTAGCGGGGGGCGGTGGGAATGAGCAGTTCTTC.

This clonotype showed up many times. DNA of the CDR3: TGCGCCAGCAGCTTGGGACTAGCGGGGCACTACGAGCAGTACTTC. Amino acid sequence: CASSLGLAGHYEQYF. The chain joins TRBV5-1 to TRBJ2-7, with 11 bases lining up with TRBD2. The J segment lost 3 bases and the V segment lost 0 bases, leaving 2 bases of the junction unmatched. Germline V gene lookup returns CDR1 SGHRS and CDR2 YFSETQ. CDR3 length: 15 amino acids. Filled out from reference TRBV5-1 and TRBJ2-7, the complete variable domain reads KAGVTQTPRYLIKTRGQQVTLSCSPISGHRSVSWYQQTPGQGLQFLFEYFSETQRNKGNFPGRFSGRQFSNSRSEMNVSTLELGDSALYLCASSLGLAGHYEQYFGPGTRLTVT.

The chain joins TRBV20-1 to TRBJ1-2; D is unresolved. Germline lookup yields CDR1 DFQATT and CDR2 SNEGSKA (reference sequence). Trimming removed 5 bases at V and 7 bases at J, with 14 bases between. This CDR3 has 12 residues. The CDR3 sequence is CSARDEGGGYTF. DNA of the CDR3: TGCAGTGCTCGGGATGAGGGAGGTGGCTACACCTTC.

The chain is built from TRBV20-1 and TRBJ2-2; no clear D. This CDR3 contains 14 residues. Per the germline V gene, CDR1 is DFQATT and CDR2 is SNEGSKA (reference sequence). V was clipped by 0 bases and J by 7 bases, with 12 bases between them. Here the CDR3 reads CSARDSEWDGELFF. The CDR3 region has the DNA TGCAGTGCTAGAGATTCGGAGTGGGACGGGGAGCTGTTTTTT.

This clonotype came up a few times. The J gene is TRBJ2-7, the V gene TRBV6-5; D ambiguous. The germline gives CDR1 MNHEY, CDR2 SVGAGI. The CDR3 is 13 residues long. The ends were cut back, 7 bases at V and 0 bases at J, with 10 bases in the middle. The CDR3 region is CASTGRSSYEQYF. The CDR3, as DNA: TGTGCCAGCACCGGACGGAGCTCCTACGAGCAGTACTTC.

V gene TRBV7-6 combines with J gene TRBJ2-3, with TRBD2 matching 8 bases. CDR1 is SGHVS and CDR2 is FNYEAQ in the germline V gene. The ends lost 5 bases at V and 2 bases at J; junction bases unmatched: 9. The CDR3 totals 16 residues. The CDR3 region is CASSPSAGDITDTQYF. CDR3 sequence (DNA): TGTGCCAGCAGCCCTTCAGCGGGAGACATCACAGATACGCAGTATTTT.

On this clonotype: The junction differs from germline at one of its ends, possibly a read error. J is TRBJ1-5 and V is TRBV7-2, with 9 nucleotides matching TRBD1. This CDR3 has 16 amino acids. CDR1 is SGHTA, CDR2 FQGNSA, per germline. The CDR3 DNA reads TGTGCCAGCAGCCCTACCGGGACAGGGACTAATCAGCCCCGGCATTTT. Residues: CASSPTGTGTNQPRHF.